This record looks at one T cell receptor beta chain sequence and its context. TCRdb's copy holds only in-frame clones and misses some; the assay was immunoSEQ multiplex PCR. The profile shows 55,000 to 70,000 clones, 79% of them singletons. This specimen belongs to a study of a mutant IDH1 vaccine in newly diagnosed glioma. As for time point: baseline, week 1 (first vaccination visit). Treatment defined: pre-vaccination baseline after standard-of-care therapy. Astrocytomas that were new, WHO grade 3 or 4, IDH1-mutant and ATRX-lost were present in the donors. Germline assignment: CDR1 MGHRA and CDR2 YSYEKL. This CDR3 region has 16 residues. V lost 0 bases, J lost 1 base, and 12 bases lay in between.

This TCR was recovered from a man aged 50-59 years with glioma. The sample consisted of PBMCs, taken from a glioma patient treated with radiotherapy, temozolomide or both. The chain recombines TRBV4-1 with TRBJ1-1, with D maybe TRBD1 (5 bases). CDR3 protein: CASSQDSGLGNTEAFF. The CDR3 DNA is TGCGCCAGCAGCCAAGACTCAGGGTTGGGGAACACTGAAGCTTTCTTT.